A single sample is the source of the 22 T cell receptor beta chains below, sequenced in a study of regulatory T cells in long-lasting Graves disease. Documented time point: newly diagnosed GD, antithyroid drugs for less than 3 months. From RNA extracted from PBMCs, the TCR library was made. Researchers made TCR beta libraries by using iRepertoire HTBI primers and running Arm-PCR on CDR3 regions. MiXCR, applied by TCRdb to the multiplex PCR reads, yields one record per CDR3 protein. The table shows 350,000 to 550,000 distinct CDR3 sequences, with around 13% occurring only once. This sample was shared with a second study, whose subject was T cells in Graves' hyperthyroidism and ophthalmopathy.

The sequencing here drew on peripheral blood mononuclear cells (PBMCs), taken at new diagnosis, from a patient treated with antithyroid drugs. The receptors originated from a woman aged 45 to 65 with Graves disease.

This clonotype was detected many times. This chain links TRBV15 with TRBJ2-3, with D hard to call. Germline V gene sequence: CDR1 LNHNV, CDR2 YYDKDF (reference sequence). V shed 1 base and J shed 0 bases, with 11 bases lying between them. There are 16 residues in the CDR3. The CDR3: CATSRVWGSSTDTQYF. The CDR3 bases are TGTGCCACCAGCAGAGTTTGGGGTTCTAGCACAGATACGCAGTATTTT. Full variable domain (rest looked up from reference TRBV15 and TRBJ2-3): DAMVIQNPRYQVTQFGKPVTLSCSQTLNHNVMYWYQQKSSQAPKLLFHYYDKDFNNEADTPDNFQSRRPNTSFCFLDIRSPGLGDTAMYLCATSRVWGSSTDTQYFGPGTRLTVL.

This clonotype was seen at least ten times. The chain is built from TRBV10-3 and TRBJ2-1; D possibly corresponds to TRBD2 (5 bases). The CDR3 contains 16 residues. V gave up 3 bases and J gave up 6 bases, with 18 bases separating them. Germline V gene lookup returns CDR1 ENHRY and CDR2 SYGVKD. CDR3 in amino acids: CAISDARLAVGNEQFF. CDR3 nucleotides: TGTGCCATCAGTGACGCGAGGCTAGCAGTTGGCAATGAGCAGTTCTTC.

This clonotype was seen a handful of times. This chain connects TRBV6-1 to TRBJ2-1, with 11 bases that match TRBD2. Germline CDR1 reads MNHNS; CDR2 reads SASEGT. The CDR3 extends over 13 amino acids. After removal of 6 bases from V and 8 bases from J, the junction contained 3 bases not matched to a gene. CDR3 in amino acids: CASRTSGNHEQFF. For the CDR3, the DNA is TGTGCCAGCAGGACTAGCGGGAACCATGAGCAGTTCTTC.

This clonotype turned up a few times. The rearrangement uses TRBV3-1 and TRBJ1-6; TRBD1 matches 7 bases. The trim removed 6 bases at V and 5 bases at J, leaving 7 bases unmatched. The V gene's germline CDR1 is LGHDT and CDR2 YNNKEL (reference sequence). CDR3 length equals 15 residues. The CDR3 reads CASRPRDRHNSPLHF. CDR3 nucleotides: TGTGCCAGCAGACCAAGGGACAGACATAATTCACCCCTCCACTTT. The full variable domain, its missing parts supplied by reference TRBV3-1 and TRBJ1-6, is DTAVSQTPKYLVTQMGNDKSIKCEQNLGHDTMYWYKQDSKKFLKIMFSYNNKELIINETVPNRFSPKSPDKAHLNLHINSLELGDSAVYFCASRPRDRHNSPLHFGNGTRLTVT.

This clonotype appeared many times. The chain carries TRBV20-1 and TRBJ2-5; 10 nucleotides line up with TRBD2. Trimming cost V 5 bases and J 2 bases; bases outside gene matches: 11. The germline CDR1 and CDR2 sequences are DFQATT and SNEGSKA (reference sequence). The CDR3 consists of 16 residues. In nucleotides, the CDR3 is TGCAGTGCTCAAAAACCGGGACTAGCGCAACAAGAGACCCAGTACTTC. It translates to CSAQKPGLAQQETQYF.

This clonotype occurred many times. The chain has TRBV3-1 and TRBJ2-7; D not resolved. Germline V CDR1 and CDR2: LGHDT, YNNKEL (reference sequence). Trimming pared 8 bases from V and 2 bases from J, leaving 13 bases between. The CDR3 consists of 13 residues. In DNA, the CDR3 is TGTGCCAGCCGGGTTGCAGGAACCTACGAGCAGTACTTC. It encodes CASRVAGTYEQYF.

A note on this clonotype: A much larger clonotype is one base distant, so this may be a read error. The chain joins TRBV30 to TRBJ2-3, with D perhaps matching TRBD2 (5 bases). Per germline, CDR1 GTSNPN and CDR2 SVGIG (reference sequence). The V end lost 0 bases, the J end lost 8 bases, and 15 bases lay between the germline ends. CDR3 length: 14 residues. In nucleotides, the CDR3 is TGTGCCTGGAGTGTACGAGGGAAAGGAGGTACGCAGTATTTT. It yields the protein CAWSVRGKGGTQYF. Together with reference TRBV30 and TRBJ2-3, the CDR3 gives the full variable domain: SQTIHQWPATLVQPVGSPLSLECTVEGTSNPNLYWYRQAAGRGLQLLFYSVGIGQISSEVPQNLSASRPQDRQFILSSKKLLLSDSGFYLCAWSVRGKGGTQYFGPGTRLTVL.

This clonotype was observed many times. The chain is built from TRBV12-3 or TRBV12-4 and TRBJ1-1, with TRBD1 as a possible D gene (6 bases). Trimming took off 6 bases at V and 4 bases at J, with 9 bases between the two ends. The CDR3 covers 12 residues. The chain's CDR3 is CASRLRGTEAFF. The CDR3 DNA reads TGTGCCAGCAGACTCAGGGGCACTGAAGCTTTCTTT.

Of note for this clonotype: This may be a read error: a much more frequent sequence differs by one nucleotide. The genes are TRBV7-9 and TRBJ2-1; D assignment may be TRBD1 or TRBD2 (6 bases each). The CDR3 spans 14 residues. Germline V gene sequence: CDR1 SEHNR, CDR2 FQNEAQ (reference sequence). The CDR3 coding sequence is TGTTCCAGCGGACAGACGGGAGCCTACAATGAGCAGTTCTTC. This gives the protein CSSGQTGAYNEQFF.

This clonotype was counted ten times or more. The chain links TRBV3-1 to TRBJ2-1; no clear D gene. CDR1 is LGHDT, CDR2 YNNKEL, per germline (reference sequence). The CDR3 totals 15 residues. Between the trimmed V and J ends, which lost 0 bases and 0 bases, there was a span of 6 bases. CDR3 nucleotide sequence: TGTGCCAGCAGCCAAGACCCCAACTCCTACAATGAGCAGTTCTTC. This encodes CASSQDPNSYNEQFF.

As to this clonotype: One base away lies a much larger clone, so this may be a sequencing read error. Without the conserved terminal phenylalanine or tryptophan, this CDR3 likely stems from a read error. The CDR3 is CAITVTSGRYPDTQYL. The CDR3 DNA is TGTGCCATCACCGTTACGAGCGGGAGGTACCCAGATACGCAGTATCTT. J is TRBJ2-3 and V is TRBV10-3, with 9 positions matching TRBD2. CDR1 ENHRY and CDR2 SYGVKD come from the germline V gene. The CDR3 sequence is 16 residues long. V was clipped by 7 bases and J by 4 bases; unmatched bases: 12.

This clonotype was counted many times. The gene calls are TRBV7-9 and TRBJ2-1, with 9 bases fitting TRBD2. Trimming removed 4 bases from V and 4 bases from J; junction bases left unmatched: 8. This CDR3 has 16 residues. Germline CDR1 and CDR2: SEHNR and FQNEAQ (reference sequence). The DNA for the CDR3 is TGTGCCAGCAGCTCCCAGCGGGAGGTCCTTTACAATGAGCAGTTCTTC. Translating it yields CASSSQREVLYNEQFF.

Ten or more counts support this clonotype. V gene TRBV18 combines with J gene TRBJ2-7, with 8 bases that match TRBD2. The junction had 7 bases not matched to a gene; V was cut back by 3 bases and J by 6 bases. The V gene's germline CDR1 is KGHSH and CDR2 LQKENI. CDR3 size: 14 residues. CDR3 DNA: TGTGCCAGCTCACCTCAGCGGGAGTCTTCCGAGCAGTACTTC. Translating gives CASSPQRESSEQYF.

This clonotype was seen at least ten times. The rearrangement joins TRBV12-3 or TRBV12-4 to TRBJ1-4; D unresolved. Trimming left V 3 bases short and J 4 bases short, with 9 bases between. The CDR3 loop spans 14 amino acids. The CDR3 loop reads CASSLGSNNEKLFF. In DNA form, the CDR3 reads TGTGCCAGCAGTTTGGGTAGTAATAATGAAAAACTGTTTTTT.

This clonotype was seen repeatedly, ten times or more. The chain is built from TRBV12-3 or TRBV12-4 and TRBJ2-7; 8 bases agree with TRBD2. The CDR3 consists of 12 residues. Germline trimming cut 4 bases from V and 9 bases from J; bases unmatched to any gene: 5. The DNA for the CDR3 is TGTGCCAGCAGTTCCGGGGGGGTACGGCAGTACTTC. Its protein is CASSSGGVRQYF.

The rearrangement links TRBV29-1 to TRBJ1-1, with D possibly matching TRBD1 (5 bases). V was trimmed by 8 bases and J by 5 bases, leaving 15 bases between them. The CDR3 is made up of 12 amino acids. Per germline, CDR1 SQVTM and CDR2 ANQGSEA. The CDR3: CSLWGGETEAFF. The CDR3 nucleotides read TGCAGCCTCTGGGGCGGTGAAACTGAAGCTTTCTTT.

This clonotype occurred many times. The V and J genes are TRBV20-1 and TRBJ2-5; possible D gene TRBD2, 5 bases. Trimming shortened V by 1 base and J by 1 base, and 10 bases separated the two germline ends. The CDR3 is 14 residues long. Per germline, CDR1 DFQATT and CDR2 SNEGSKA (reference sequence). The DNA of the CDR3 is TGCAGTGCTAGAGGGCCCCTAGCCCAAGAGACCCAGTACTTC. The encoded protein is CSARGPLAQETQYF.

This clonotype was observed many times. The chain links TRBV9 to TRBJ1-2; D is undetermined. The V end was cut by 4 bases, the J end by 6 bases, with 13 bases between. Germline values: CDR1 SGDLS, CDR2 YYNGEE. There are 13 residues in the CDR3. The chain's CDR3 is CASSSRYINGYTF. The CDR3 DNA is TGTGCCAGCAGCTCCCGATACATAAATGGCTACACCTTC.

The chain is built from TRBV20-1 and TRBJ1-5; D may be TRBD1 (6 bases). The V gene lost 0 bases and the J gene lost 7 bases, with 16 bases spanning the gap. The germline CDR1 and CDR2 sequences are DFQATT and SNEGSKA (reference sequence). The CDR3 spans 15 residues. CDR3 bases: TGCAGTGCTAGAGAGGGTAGGGGGGGCAGACAGCCCCAGCATTTT. Protein sequence: CSAREGRGGRQPQHF.

This clonotype was recorded at least ten times. The CDR3 DNA sequence: TGTGCCAGCAGCCTCAGAAAAGAGACCCAGTACTTC. It encodes CASSLRKETQYF. J is TRBJ2-5 and V is TRBV28; no firm D call. V lost 6 bases to trimming and J lost 3 bases, with 8 bases between them. CDR3 size: 12 residues. Germline values: CDR1 MDHEN, CDR2 SYDVKM.

The CDR3 DNA reads as TGTGCCAGCAGCTTAGTACACGCGGACGGGAGTAAGGCCGGGGAGCTGTTTTTT. This gives the protein CASSLVHADGSKAGELFF. The rearrangement joins TRBV7-3 to TRBJ2-2; D may be TRBD2 (6 bases). The V gene's germline CDR1 is SGHTA and CDR2 FQGTGA. Between the trimmed V and J ends, which lost 2 bases and 6 bases, there was a span of 22 bases. The length of the CDR3 is 18 residues.

This clonotype has a count of ten or more. The chain recombines TRBV3-1 with TRBJ2-1, with TRBD2 matching 14 bases. CDR1 and CDR2 from the germline V gene are LGHDT and YNNKEL (reference sequence). The ends lost 4 bases at V and 9 bases at J; junction bases unmatched: 5. The CDR3 sequence is 15 residues long. The CDR3 here is CASSRGLAGALEQFF. CDR3 bases: TGTGCCAGCAGCCGGGGACTAGCGGGAGCCCTTGAGCAGTTCTTC.